This TCR beta chain was found in a study of T cells after yellow fever vaccination. Study-wide results and caveats: High-abundance clonotypes from the bulk population could contaminate FACS-sorted repertoires.

This CDR3 is built from 14 residues. Trimming took 5 bases from V and 5 from J; bases not matched to a gene: 3. This clonotype was detected many times. The antigen is not known. In TCRdb, the 5' RACE reads were re-called with MiXCR into one record per CDR3 protein. In the table there are about 220,000 distinct CDR3 sequences, about 3% of which are singletons. Sequences were derived from CD4+ T cells sorted from PBMCs, sampled 10 days after the yellow fever booster vaccination. The sequence was collected from a man aged 18-30 years who received the YFV17D yellow fever vaccine. This rearrangement joins TRBV12-3 or TRBV12-4 to TRBJ2-5, with 12 nucleotides matching TRBD2. In DNA form, the CDR3 reads TGTGCCAGCAGTCCTAGCGGGGGGGCGGAGACCCAGTACTTC. Translation gives CASSPSGGAETQYF.